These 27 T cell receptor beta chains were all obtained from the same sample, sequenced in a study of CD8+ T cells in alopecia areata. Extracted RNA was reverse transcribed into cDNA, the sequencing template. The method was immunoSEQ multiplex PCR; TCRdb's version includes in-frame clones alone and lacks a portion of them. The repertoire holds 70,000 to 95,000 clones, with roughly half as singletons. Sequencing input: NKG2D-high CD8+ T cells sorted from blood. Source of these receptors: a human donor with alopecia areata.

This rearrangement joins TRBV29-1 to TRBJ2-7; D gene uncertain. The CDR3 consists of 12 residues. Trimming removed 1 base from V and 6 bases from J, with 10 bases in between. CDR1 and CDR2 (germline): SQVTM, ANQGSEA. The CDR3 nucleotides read TGCAGCGTTGAAGGTTCCGGGTTCGAGCAGTACTTC. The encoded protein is CSVEGSGFEQYF.

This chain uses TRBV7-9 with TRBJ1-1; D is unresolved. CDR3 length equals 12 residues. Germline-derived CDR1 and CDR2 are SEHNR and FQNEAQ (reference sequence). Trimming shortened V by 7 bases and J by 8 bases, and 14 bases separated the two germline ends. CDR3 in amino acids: CASTTRPTEAFF. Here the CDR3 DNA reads TGTGCCAGCACCACCCGGCCCACAGAAGCTTTCTTT. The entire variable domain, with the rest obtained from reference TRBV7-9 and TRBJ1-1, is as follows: DTGVSQNPRHKITKRGQNVTFRCDPISEHNRLYWYRQTLGQGPEFLTYFQNEAQLEKSRLLSDRFSAERPKGSFSTLEIQRTEQGDSAMYLCASTTRPTEAFFGQGTRLTVV.

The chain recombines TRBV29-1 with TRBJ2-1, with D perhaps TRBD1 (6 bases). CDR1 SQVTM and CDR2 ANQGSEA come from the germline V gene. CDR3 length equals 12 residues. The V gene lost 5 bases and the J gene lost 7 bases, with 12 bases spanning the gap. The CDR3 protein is CSVSGTRNEQFF. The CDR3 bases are TGCAGCGTTTCCGGGACAAGAAATGAGCAGTTCTTC.

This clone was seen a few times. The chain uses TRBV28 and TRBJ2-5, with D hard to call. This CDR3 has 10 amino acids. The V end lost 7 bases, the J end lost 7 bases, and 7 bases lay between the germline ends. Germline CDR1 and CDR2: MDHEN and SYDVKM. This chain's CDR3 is CASIFMTQYF. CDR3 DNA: TGTGCCAGCATCTTCATGACCCAGTACTTC.

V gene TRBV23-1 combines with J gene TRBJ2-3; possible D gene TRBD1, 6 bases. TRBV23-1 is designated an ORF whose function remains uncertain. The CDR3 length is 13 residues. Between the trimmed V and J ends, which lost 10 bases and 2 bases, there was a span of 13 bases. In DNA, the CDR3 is TGCGCCACTCCGGGACATCCCACAGATACGCAGTATTTT. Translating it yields CATPGHPTDTQYF.

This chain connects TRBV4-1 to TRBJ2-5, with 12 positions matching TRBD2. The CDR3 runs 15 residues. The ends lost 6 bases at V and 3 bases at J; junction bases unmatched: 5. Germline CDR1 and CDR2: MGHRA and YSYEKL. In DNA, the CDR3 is TGCGCCAGCAGTCCGGGACTAGCGGGTAAAGAGACCCAGTACTTC. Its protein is CASSPGLAGKETQYF.

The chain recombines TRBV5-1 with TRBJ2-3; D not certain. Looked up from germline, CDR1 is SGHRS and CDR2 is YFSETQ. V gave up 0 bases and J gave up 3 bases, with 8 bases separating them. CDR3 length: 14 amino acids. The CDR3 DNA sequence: TGCGCCAGCAGCTTGGACCCCGAGACAGATACGCAGTATTTT. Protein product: CASSLDPETDTQYF.

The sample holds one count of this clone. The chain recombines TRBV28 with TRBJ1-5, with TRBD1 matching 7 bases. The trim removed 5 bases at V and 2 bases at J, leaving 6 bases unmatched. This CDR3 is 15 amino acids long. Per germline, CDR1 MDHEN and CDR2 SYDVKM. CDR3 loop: CASSPQGFRNQPQHF. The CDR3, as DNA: TGTGCCAGCAGTCCACAGGGGTTCCGCAATCAGCCCCAGCATTTT.

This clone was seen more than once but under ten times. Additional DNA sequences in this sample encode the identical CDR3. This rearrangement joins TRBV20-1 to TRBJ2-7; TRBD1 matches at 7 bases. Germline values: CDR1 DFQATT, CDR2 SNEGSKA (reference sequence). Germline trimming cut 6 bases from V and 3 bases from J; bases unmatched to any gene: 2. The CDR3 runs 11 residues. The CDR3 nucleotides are TGCAGTGCCAGGGACAGCTACGAGCAGTACTTC. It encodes CSARDSYEQYF.

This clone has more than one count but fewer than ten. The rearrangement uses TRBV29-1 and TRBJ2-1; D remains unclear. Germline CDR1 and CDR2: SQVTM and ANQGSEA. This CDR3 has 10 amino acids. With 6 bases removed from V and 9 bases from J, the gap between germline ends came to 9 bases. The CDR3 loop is CSVLVVEQFF. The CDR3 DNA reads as TGCAGCGTGCTAGTTGTTGAGCAGTTCTTC.

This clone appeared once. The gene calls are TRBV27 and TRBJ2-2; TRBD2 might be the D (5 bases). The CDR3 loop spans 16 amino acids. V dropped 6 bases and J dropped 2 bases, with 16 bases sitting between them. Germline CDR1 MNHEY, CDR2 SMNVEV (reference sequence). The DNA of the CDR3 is TGTGCCAGCAGACTCGGGGAGCATTTAAACACCGGGGAGCTGTTTTTT. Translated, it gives CASRLGEHLNTGELFF.

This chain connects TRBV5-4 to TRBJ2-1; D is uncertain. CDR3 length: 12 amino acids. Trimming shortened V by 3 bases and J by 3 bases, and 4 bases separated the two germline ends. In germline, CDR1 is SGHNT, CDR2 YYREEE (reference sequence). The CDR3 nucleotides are TGTGCCAGCAGCTCCAACTACAATGAGCAGTTCTTC. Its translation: CASSSNYNEQFF.

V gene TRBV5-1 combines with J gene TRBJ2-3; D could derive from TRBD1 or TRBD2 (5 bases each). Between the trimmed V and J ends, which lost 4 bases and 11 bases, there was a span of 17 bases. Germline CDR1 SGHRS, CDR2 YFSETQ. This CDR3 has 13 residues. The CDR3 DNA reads TGCGCCAGCAGCCAAGTTGAGGGGAGTGAGCAGTATTTT. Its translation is CASSQVEGSEQYF.

The CDR3 is CASSPRGPGTSITDTQYF. The DNA for the CDR3 is TGTGCCAGCTCACCACGGGGACCCGGGACTAGCATCACAGATACGCAGTATTTT. V is TRBV18 and J is TRBJ2-3, with 9 bases lining up with TRBD2. Trimming cost V 1 base and J 2 bases; bases outside gene matches: 10. The CDR3 spans 18 residues. In germline, CDR1 is KGHSH, CDR2 LQKENI.

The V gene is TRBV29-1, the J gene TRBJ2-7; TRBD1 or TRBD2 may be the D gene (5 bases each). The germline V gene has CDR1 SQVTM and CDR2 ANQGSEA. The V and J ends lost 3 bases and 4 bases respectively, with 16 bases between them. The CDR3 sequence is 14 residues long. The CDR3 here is CSVEGRGREYEQYF. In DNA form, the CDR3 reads TGCAGCGTTGAGGGAAGGGGTCGGGAATACGAGCAGTACTTC.

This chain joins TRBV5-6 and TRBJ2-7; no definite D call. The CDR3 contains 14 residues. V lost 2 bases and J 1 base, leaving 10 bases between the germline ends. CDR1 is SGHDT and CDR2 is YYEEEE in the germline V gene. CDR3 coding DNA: TGTGCCAGCAGCTTCTTAGACGCATCCTACGAGCAGTACTTC. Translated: CASSFLDASYEQYF.

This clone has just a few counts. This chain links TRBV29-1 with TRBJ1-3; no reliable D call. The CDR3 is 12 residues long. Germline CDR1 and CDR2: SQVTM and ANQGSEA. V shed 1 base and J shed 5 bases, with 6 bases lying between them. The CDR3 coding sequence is TGCAGCGTTGAAGGGTTAAGAAACACCATATATTTT. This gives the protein CSVEGLRNTIYF.

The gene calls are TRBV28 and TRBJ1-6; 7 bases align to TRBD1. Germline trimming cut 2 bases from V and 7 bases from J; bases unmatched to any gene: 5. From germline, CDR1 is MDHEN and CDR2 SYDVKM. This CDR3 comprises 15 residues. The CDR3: CASSLGGTANSPLHF. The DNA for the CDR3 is TGTGCCAGCAGTTTAGGCGGGACAGCCAATTCACCCCTCCACTTT.

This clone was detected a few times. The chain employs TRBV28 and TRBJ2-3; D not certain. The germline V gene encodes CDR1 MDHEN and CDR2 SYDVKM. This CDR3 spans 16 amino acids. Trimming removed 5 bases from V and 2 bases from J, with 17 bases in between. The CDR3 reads CASSGIAALDTDTQYF. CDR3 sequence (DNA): TGTGCCAGCAGTGGCATAGCTGCACTCGACACAGATACGCAGTATTTT.

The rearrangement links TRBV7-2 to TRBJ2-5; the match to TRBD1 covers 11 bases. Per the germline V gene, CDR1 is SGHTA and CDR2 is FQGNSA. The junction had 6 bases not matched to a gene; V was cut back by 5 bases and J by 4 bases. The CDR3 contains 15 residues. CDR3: CASSPTGTGGETQYF. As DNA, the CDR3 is TGTGCCAGCAGCCCGACCGGGACAGGGGGAGAGACCCAGTACTTC.

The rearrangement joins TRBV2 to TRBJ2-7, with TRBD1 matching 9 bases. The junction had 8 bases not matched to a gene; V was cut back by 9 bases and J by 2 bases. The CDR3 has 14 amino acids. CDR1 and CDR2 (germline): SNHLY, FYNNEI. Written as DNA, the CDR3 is TGTGCCAGTAGAGGAGGGACAGGGACCTACGAGCAGTACTTC. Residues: CASRGGTGTYEQYF. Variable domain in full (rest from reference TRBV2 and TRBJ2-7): EPEVTQTPSHQVTQMGQEVILRCVPISNHLYFYWYRQILGQKVEFLVSFYNNEISEKSEIFDDQFSVERPDGSNFTLKIRSTKLEDSAMYFCASRGGTGTYEQYFGPGTRLTVT.

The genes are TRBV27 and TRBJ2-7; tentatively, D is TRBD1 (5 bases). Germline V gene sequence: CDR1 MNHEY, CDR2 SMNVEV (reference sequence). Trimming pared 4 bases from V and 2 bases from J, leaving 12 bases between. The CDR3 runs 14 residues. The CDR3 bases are TGTGCCAGCAGTTGGGGCCCCAGGGCCTACGAGCAGTACTTC. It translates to CASSWGPRAYEQYF.

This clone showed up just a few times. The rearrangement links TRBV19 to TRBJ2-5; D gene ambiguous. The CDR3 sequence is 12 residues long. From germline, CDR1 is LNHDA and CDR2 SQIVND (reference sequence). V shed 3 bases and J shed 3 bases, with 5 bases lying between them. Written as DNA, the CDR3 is TGTGCCAGTAGTATCGACAAAGAGACCCAGTACTTC. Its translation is CASSIDKETQYF.

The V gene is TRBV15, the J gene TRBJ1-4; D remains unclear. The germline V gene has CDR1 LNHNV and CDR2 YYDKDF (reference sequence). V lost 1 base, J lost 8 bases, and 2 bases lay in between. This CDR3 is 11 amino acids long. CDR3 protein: CATSRGEKLFF. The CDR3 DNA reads TGTGCCACCAGCAGAGGAGAAAAACTGTTTTTT.

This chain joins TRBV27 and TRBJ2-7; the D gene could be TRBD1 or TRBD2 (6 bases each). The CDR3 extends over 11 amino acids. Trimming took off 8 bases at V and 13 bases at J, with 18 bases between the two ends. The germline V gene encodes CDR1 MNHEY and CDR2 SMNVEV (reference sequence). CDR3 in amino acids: CASAYGGKAYF. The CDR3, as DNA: TGTGCCAGCGCCTACGGGGGCAAAGCCTACTTC.

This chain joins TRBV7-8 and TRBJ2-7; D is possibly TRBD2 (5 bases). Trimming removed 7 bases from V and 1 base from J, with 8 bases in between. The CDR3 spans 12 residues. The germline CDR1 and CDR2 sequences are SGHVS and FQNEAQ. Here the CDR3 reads CASTGVSYEQYF. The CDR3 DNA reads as TGTGCCAGCACCGGGGTATCCTACGAGCAGTACTTC.

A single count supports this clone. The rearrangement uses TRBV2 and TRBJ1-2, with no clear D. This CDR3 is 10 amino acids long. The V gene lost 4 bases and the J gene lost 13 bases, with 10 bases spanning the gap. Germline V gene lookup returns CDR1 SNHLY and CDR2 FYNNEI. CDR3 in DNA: TGTGCCAGCAGTGGAGAGGGAATCACCTTC. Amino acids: CASSGEGITF.